Detailed here is one TCR beta chain. Which antigen it targets is not known. No much larger clonotype is one base removed from it; base qualities were not supplied. This specimen comes from a study of shared clonotypes between healthy human individuals (TCRdb year 2020). In the study overall: A couple of women and three men aged 18 to 49 years were included in the cohort. Per donor, three plates each were used for CD4 naive and CD4 memory, two for CD8 naive, and one for CD8 memory. To increase sequencing depth and limit assay-specific biases, TCR repertoire library preparation and sequencing were carried out by different laboratories using diverse techniques. Blood TCR repertoires of a handful of healthy adults were deeply sequenced to estimate repertoire size and the extent of clonotype sharing between individuals. Leukapheresis yielded between about 0.85 and 10 billion PBMCs per donor.

Donors were healthy HIV-negative adults with no recently reported acute infections or vaccinations. Only Caucasian adults living in Nashville, Tennessee, USA were represented among the donors. CD4+ T cells were enriched by magnetic negative selection, after which naive cells were positively selected on CD45RA and the negative fraction was taken as the memory subset. After blood collection by leukapheresis, PBMCs were isolated using Ficoll-Histopaque density gradient centrifugation and then cryopreserved in the vapor phase of liquid nitrogen. Analytical flow cytometry was used to check the purity and quantity of every magnetically sorted T cell population. From each sorted fraction, genomic DNA was isolated and quantified by UV absorbance on a Nanodrop 2000c. Using the deep immunoSEQ assay, multiplex PCR amplified TCR CDR3 regions from genomic DNA. Extracted genomic DNA from each cell subset was distributed evenly across all wells of several immunoSEQ 96-well plates, and each plate was treated as a replicate. For sorted subsets, around 0.2 ug genomic DNA, equal to tens of thousands of T cell genomes, was loaded into each replicate PCR. Purified libraries were quantified with a Qubit 3.0 fluorometer, sized on a Bioanalyzer 2100, and re-quantified with the KAPA Library Quantification kit. A separate single-read 150-cycle Illumina NextSeq 550 flow cell was used to sequence each immunoSEQ 96-well plate. The original methods were these. The immunoSEQ output contained only junctional sequences without quality scores, so filtering could not match that applied to full-length reads. To assign V/J genes and CDR3, sequences were annotated against IMGT germline references using PyIR, a Python wrapper for IgBLAST v1.9. Reads were removed for weak V/J assignments (E-value above 1e-6), missing CDR3, stop codons, out-of-frame junctions, or ambiguous translated residues. V3J clonotypes were defined as sequences sharing an identical inferred V gene, J gene, and CDR3 amino acid sequence. To compute the percentage overlap between repertoires, the number of shared unique clonotypes was divided by the size of the smaller repertoire. RTK rarefaction, the Chao1 estimator, and Recon v2.1 estimates of unobserved clonotypes were used to assess repertoire richness. For all TCRbeta clonotypes obtained by the gDNA method from four donors, generation probabilities were computed with OLGA. TCRdb limited this immuneACCESS table to in-frame rearrangements with V and J called. A share of clones is missing; checked studies link under half to unresolved V genes, and the rest is unexplained. D and trimming were read from the DNA, whereas the V and J calls and clone size are those reported in that table. The sample profile shows some 2,000,000 clones; roughly 96% of them were found once. The ten largest clones take up 0.13% of the sample.

CDR1 and CDR2 were assigned from the germline V gene as SGHRS and YFSETQ. Trimming at the junction amounts to 0 bases on V and 6 bases on J, and the germline ends lie 11 bases apart. The CDR3 covers 14 residues, taking in both the cysteine and the phenylalanine. The kept DNA is CDR3 alone, 42 bases in frame from the first base. The paper as a whole reports these results and caveats: Only blood was sampled, and tissue TCR repertoires likely differ from those in blood. Clonotypes shared by all four sorted-subset donors showed higher generation probabilities than non-shared clonotypes. Even with the large sequencing depth, rarefaction of the sorted-subset datasets indicated that sequencing was incomplete. Larger estimated clonotype richness was generally found for naive subsets than for memory subsets. The small number of donors limited the genetic and exposure-history diversity represented. Across a few donors, 5% to 6% of naive CD4, over 3% of naive CD8, 2.3% of memory CD4, and approximately 0.4% of memory CD8 clonotypes were shared. Pairwise subsampling led to the expectation that sequencing depth would affect the degree of clonotype sharing among donors.

The sequence derives from a man aged 18-30 years in good health. Sequenced input: naive CD4+ T cells sorted from blood. What this sample's cell subset or site label stands for: CD45RA+ positively selected. In this chain, TRBV5-1 is recombined with TRBJ2-3; possibly the D gene is TRBD1, per 5 matching bases. The nucleotide sequence reads TGCGCCAGCAGCTTGGCGCCAGGGTCGGATACGCAGTATTTT. It translates to CASSLAPGSDTQYF.